What follows describes a single TCR beta chain. No antigen is known for it. Generated by immunoSEQ multiplex PCR, the TCRdb table keeps only in-frame clones and is missing some. The sample records about 1.5 million clones, approximately 98% being singletons. Partitioning of CD4+ cells yielded a CD45RA+ naive subset and a CD45RA-negative memory subset. This sample was taken from a study of shared clonotypes between healthy human individuals. Study-level results: As a rule, naive subsets had a larger estimated richness than memory subsets. Rarefaction exposed incomplete sorted-subset sequencing despite large depth.

The CDR3 loop spans 12 amino acids. From germline, CDR1 is KGHSH and CDR2 LQKENI. V lost 5 bases and J 6 bases, leaving 8 bases between the germline ends. Material: naive CD4+ T cells sorted from blood. Subset here: CD45RA+ positively selected. V and J are TRBV18 and TRBJ1-5; no reliable D call. This sequence originates from a man aged 25 to 40 in good health. The CDR3 DNA sequence: TGTGCCAGCTCAAAGGAGGGTCAGCCCCAGCATTTT. This sequence encodes CASSKEGQPQHF.